The 18 T cell receptor beta chains given below trace back to one sample, sequenced in a study of blood T cell repertoires in COVID-19. Produced via immunoSEQ multiplex PCR; TCRdb's table is partial and in-frame only. The data contain about 56,000 clones, 55% to 75% of them singletons. Material: peripheral blood. The source is a woman between 65 and 79 years old with COVID-19, enrolled during active disease.

The V gene is TRBV4-1, the J gene TRBJ1-1; D is uncertain. Germline V lookup: CDR1 MGHRA, CDR2 YSYEKL. V lost 0 bases and J 1 base, leaving 6 bases between the germline ends. The CDR3 is 14 residues long. In DNA form, the CDR3 reads TGCGCCAGCAGCCAAGACCCATGGAACACTGAAGCTTTCTTT. Amino acid sequence: CASSQDPWNTEAFF.

The rearrangement links TRBV5-1 to TRBJ2-3; TRBD2 matches at 13 bases. This CDR3 is 17 amino acids long. Losses at the gene ends were 3 bases for V and 2 bases for J; bases not matched to a gene: 6. Per the germline V gene, CDR1 is SGHRS and CDR2 is YFSETQ. Here the CDR3 reads CASSYGLAGASTDTQYF. CDR3 DNA: TGCGCCAGCAGCTACGGACTAGCGGGGGCTTCCACAGATACGCAGTATTTT.

The chain joins TRBV29-1 to TRBJ2-3; 11 nucleotides line up with TRBD2. The CDR3 loop spans 12 amino acids. Germline values: CDR1 SQVTM, CDR2 ANQGSEA. The V and J ends lost 6 bases and 5 bases, in that order; junction bases with no gene match: 1. The CDR3 nucleotides are TGCAGCGTCGGGACTAGCGGAGATACGCAGTATTTT. Protein product: CSVGTSGDTQYF.

This chain links TRBV7-8 with TRBJ1-2; TRBD1 agrees at 9 bases. In germline, CDR1 is SGHVS, CDR2 FQNEAQ. The CDR3 is 15 residues long. V lost 1 base to trimming and J lost 9 bases; unmatched junction nucleotides: 9. CDR3 residues: CASSLGRTGEFSYTF. DNA for the CDR3: TGTGCCAGCAGCTTAGGGAGGACAGGGGAATTTAGCTACACCTTC.

The chain combines TRBV9 with TRBJ2-2, with D possibly TRBD2 on 6 matching bases. CDR1 SGDLS and CDR2 YYNGEE come from the germline V gene. This CDR3 is 19 amino acids long. Trimming cost V 0 bases and J 5 bases, with 23 bases left between them. Written as DNA, the CDR3 is TGTGCCAGCAGCGTAGACCTTATCGGGAGCCCCACGGGGACCGGGGAGCTGTTTTTT. Protein: CASSVDLIGSPTGTGELFF.

The rearrangement uses TRBV11-3 and TRBJ1-1, with D uncertain. V lost 0 bases and J 0 bases, leaving 5 bases between the germline ends. In germline, CDR1 is SGHNT, CDR2 YENEEA. The length of the CDR3 is 14 residues. Written as DNA, the CDR3 is TGTGCCAGCAGCTTAGACCCGGTGAACACTGAAGCTTTCTTT. This sequence encodes CASSLDPVNTEAFF.

The genes are TRBV19 and TRBJ1-5; D gene unclear. V shed 7 bases and J shed 2 bases, with 15 bases lying between them. The V gene's germline CDR1 is LNHDA and CDR2 SQIVND (reference sequence). The CDR3 loop spans 15 amino acids. DNA for the CDR3: TGTGCCAGTAAGAGTGTGGTTATCGGCAATCAGCCCCAGCATTTT. Translated, it gives CASKSVVIGNQPQHF.

The V gene is TRBV13, the J gene TRBJ1-3, with D possibly being TRBD1 (5 bases). CDR3 length: 16 residues. The germline V and J ends were trimmed by 6 bases and 4 bases, with 19 bases remaining between them. Germline CDR1 reads PRHDT; CDR2 reads FYEKMQ (reference sequence). The CDR3 DNA sequence: TGTGCCAGCAGGCCGGACGGGGGATCGGTAGGAAACACCATATATTTT. Protein: CASRPDGGSVGNTIYF.

This clone occurred a few times. The chain couples TRBV10-3 to TRBJ2-5, with D possibly being TRBD1 (6 bases). Trimming cost V 10 bases and J 0 bases, with 21 bases left between them. The CDR3 runs 16 residues. Germline V CDR1 and CDR2: ENHRY, SYGVKD. The CDR3 here is CATMGARGGYQETQYF. CDR3 coding DNA: TGTGCCACCATGGGGGCCCGAGGAGGATACCAAGAGACCCAGTACTTC.

This clone was counted once. The CDR3 bases are TGTGCCAGCAGTGAATGGGGGCCTCAAGAGACCCAGTACTTC. It encodes CASSEWGPQETQYF. V gene TRBV2 combines with J gene TRBJ2-5; D is possibly TRBD1 (6 bases). This CDR3 comprises 14 residues. Germline CDR1 is SNHLY and CDR2 is FYNNEI. The ends were cut back, 2 bases at V and 2 bases at J, with 9 bases in the middle.

This clone was picked up a small number of times. Here the CDR3 reads CASSLGGILDTQYF. The CDR3 bases are TGTGCCAGTAGTCTGGGCGGGATCCTGGATACGCAGTATTTT. The chain joins TRBV19 to TRBJ2-3; maybe TRBD2 (6 bases). With 5 bases removed from V and 6 bases from J, the gap between germline ends came to 15 bases. CDR1 is LNHDA and CDR2 is SQIVND in the germline V gene (reference sequence). This CDR3 is built from 14 residues.

The CDR3 sequence is CASRVGPQETQYF. DNA for the CDR3: TGCGCCAGCAGGGTGGGGCCCCAAGAGACCCAGTACTTC. The J gene is TRBJ2-5, the V gene TRBV5-1, with TRBD1 as a possible D gene (5 bases). The CDR3 sequence is 13 residues long. V dropped 5 bases and J dropped 1 base, with 9 bases sitting between them. The germline V gene has CDR1 SGHRS and CDR2 YFSETQ.

DNA for the CDR3: TGCGCCAGCAGCTTGGGGATTATACGGGACACCTATGGCTACACCTTC. Protein sequence: CASSLGIIRDTYGYTF. The chain recombines TRBV5-1 with TRBJ1-2; D is possibly TRBD1 (6 bases). From germline, CDR1 is SGHRS and CDR2 YFSETQ. The CDR3 length is 16 residues. V lost 0 bases and J 4 bases, leaving 16 bases between the germline ends.

This clone was found a few times. This chain joins TRBV27 and TRBJ2-4; the D gene is possibly TRBD1 (6 bases). Germline V gene sequence: CDR1 MNHEY, CDR2 SMNVEV (reference sequence). The CDR3 length is 13 residues. Trimming took off 3 bases at V and 5 bases at J, with 8 bases between the two ends. For the CDR3, the DNA is TGTGCCAGCAGTTTGACAGGCCAAAACATTCAGTACTTC. Amino acid sequence: CASSLTGQNIQYF.

This clone was detected only a few times. The gene calls are TRBV4-1 and TRBJ2-1; the D gene is possibly TRBD1 (6 bases). This CDR3 is 17 amino acids long. Germline V gives CDR1 MGHRA, CDR2 YSYEKL. V lost 0 bases to trimming and J lost 3 bases, with 15 bases between them. CDR3 nucleotide sequence: TGCGCCAGCAGCCAAGATCCGGGACAAAACGTCTACAATGAGCAGTTCTTC. Residues: CASSQDPGQNVYNEQFF.

The CDR3 loop reads CASSSPTGDGYTF. As DNA, the CDR3 is TGTGCCAGCAGCTCTCCGACAGGAGATGGCTACACCTTC. This chain joins TRBV7-8 and TRBJ1-2; maybe TRBD1 (6 bases). Looked up from germline, CDR1 is SGHVS and CDR2 is FQNEAQ. The CDR3 runs to 13 residues. V was clipped by 4 bases and J by 6 bases, with 12 bases between them.

This sequence joins TRBV4-1 and TRBJ2-3, with TRBD2 as a possible D gene (7 bases). Germline V lookup: CDR1 MGHRA, CDR2 YSYEKL. This CDR3 contains 15 residues. Trimming left V 0 bases short and J 2 bases short, with 9 bases between. The CDR3 loop is CASSQEGGLTDTQYF. Here the CDR3 DNA reads TGCGCCAGCAGCCAAGAGGGGGGGCTCACAGATACGCAGTATTTT.

This sequence joins TRBV19 and TRBJ2-3; 8 nucleotides align to TRBD1. Per germline, CDR1 LNHDA and CDR2 SQIVND (reference sequence). This CDR3 has 15 amino acids. Germline trimming cut 3 bases from V and 4 bases from J; bases unmatched to any gene: 6. This CDR3 is CASSIGDRLADTQYF. The CDR3 nucleotides are TGTGCCAGTAGTATCGGGGACAGGCTGGCAGATACGCAGTATTTT.